The present T cell receptor beta chain was sequenced within a study of T-cell memory formation after mild COVID-19. The authors produced TCR alpha and TCR beta cDNA libraries with sample barcodes and UMIs by 5'RACE using constant-segment primers. TCRdb re-analysed the 5' RACE reads in MiXCR, keeping a single row per CDR3 protein. The sample shows roughly 380,000 distinct CDR3 sequences, 28% of them seen only once. CDR3 length: 15 amino acids. Sequencing was performed on PBMCs or a T cell subset sorted from them (not recorded which). The origin of this receptor is an adult woman who had mild COVID-19 (a few samples of this study predate the infection). Cell type and time point are not known. The chain is built from TRBV21-1 and TRBJ2-7. TRBV21-1 is described as a pseudogene. The CDR3 DNA follows: TGTGCCAGCTTGGATAAAGCGCGGGAGTTCCGCGAGCAGTACTTC. It specifies CASLDKAREFREQYF.